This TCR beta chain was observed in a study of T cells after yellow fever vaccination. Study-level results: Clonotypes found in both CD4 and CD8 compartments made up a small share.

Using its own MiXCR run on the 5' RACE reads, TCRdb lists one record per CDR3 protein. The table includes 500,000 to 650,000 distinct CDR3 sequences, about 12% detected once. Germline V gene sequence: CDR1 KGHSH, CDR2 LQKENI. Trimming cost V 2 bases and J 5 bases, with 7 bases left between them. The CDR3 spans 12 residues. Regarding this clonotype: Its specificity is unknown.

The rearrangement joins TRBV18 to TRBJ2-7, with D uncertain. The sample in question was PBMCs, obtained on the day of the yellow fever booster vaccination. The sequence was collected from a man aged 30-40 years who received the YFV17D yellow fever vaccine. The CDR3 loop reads CASSPMGNEQYF. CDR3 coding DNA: TGTGCCAGCTCACCAATGGGAAACGAGCAGTACTTC. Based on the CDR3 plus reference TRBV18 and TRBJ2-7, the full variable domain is NAGVMQNPRHLVRRRGQEARLRCSPMKGHSHVYWYRQLPEEGLKFMVYLQKENIIDESGMPKERFSAEFPKEGPSILRIQQVVRGDSAAYFCASSPMGNEQYFGPGTRLTVT.